Following are 3 T cell receptor beta chains from one sample sequenced in a study of liver allograft versus peripheral blood T cells. Overall study: Comparative analysis was performed on T cell receptor repertoires from transplanted livers and from recipients' peripheral blood.

Each CDR3 protein is one row after TCRdb ran MiXCR on the reads. The data show some 4,000 distinct CDR3 sequences, about 17% seen once. Receptors originate from a human patient who had a liver transplant. Some T cells may be provided by the graft donor.

This clonotype is medium-sized by share. The chain recombines TRBV6-5 with TRBJ1-6, with 7 bases identical to TRBD1. With V trimmed by 6 bases and J by 7 bases, 12 bases remained unmatched. This CDR3 comprises 16 residues. Per germline, CDR1 MNHEY and CDR2 SVGAGI. The CDR3 DNA follows: TGTGCCAGCAGCCTAACCAGCGGGACAGTAAATTCACCCCTCCACTTT. Protein product: CASSLTSGTVNSPLHF.

Judged by abundance, this clonotype is medium-sized (0.01 to 0.1%). The genes are TRBV7-9 and TRBJ1-5; D is undetermined. Germline lookup yields CDR1 SEHNR and CDR2 FQNEAQ (reference sequence). This CDR3 comprises 13 residues. The germline V and J ends were trimmed by 3 bases and 4 bases, with 7 bases remaining between them. The CDR3 sequence is CASSFSGNQPQHF. The CDR3 bases are TGTGCCAGCAGCTTTTCGGGGAATCAGCCCCAGCATTTT.

About this clonotype: A read error may explain this, as a much larger clone is one base away. The chain uses TRBV6-2 or TRBV6-3 and TRBJ2-7; the match to TRBD2 covers 7 bases. With V trimmed by 5 bases and J by 2 bases, 9 bases remained unmatched. CDR3 length: 15 residues. Looked up from germline, CDR1 is MNHEY and CDR2 is SVGEGT. As DNA, the CDR3 is TGTGCCAGCAGTCTTAGAGGGAGGGCGGCCTACGAGCAGTACTTC. This translates into CASSLRGRAAYEQYF.